These T cell receptor beta chains were read from a single sample in a study of blood T cell repertoires in COVID-19. Some clones are missing from TCRdb's copy, which holds only in-frame ones; the method was immunoSEQ multiplex PCR. The table includes fewer than 200,000 clones, 84% detected once. Sample: peripheral blood. These receptors all come from a man in his forties who had recovered from COVID-19. Both conserved end residues are part of each CDR3. The order of the fields is clone size, J gene, V gene, D gene, CDR3 length, CDR3 protein, CDR3 DNA. The D gene is left open where the match is weak. Size values are once, few and many counts, or a class for expanded clones, and some rows have none.

-,TRBJ1-5,TRBV24-1,-,14,CATGGRDYNQPQHF,TGTGCCACCGGGGGGAGGGATTATAATCAGCCCCAGCATTTT
-,TRBJ2-7,TRBV6-6,-,15,CASSYYNSDYYEQYF,TGTGCCAGCAGTTACTATAACAGTGATTACTACGAGCAGTACTTC
few,TRBJ1-5,TRBV7-6,TRBD1,15,CASSFDGTGNQPQHF,TGTGCCAGCAGCTTTGACGGGACAGGGAATCAGCCCCAGCATTTT
-,TRBJ2-1,TRBV21-1,-,14,CASSKPRDRGGQFF,TGTGCCAGCAGCAAACCGAGGGACAGGGGAGGGCAGTTCTTC
-,TRBJ1-1,TRBV12-3/TRBV12-4,-,13,CASLGIRATEAFF,TGTGCCAGCTTGGGAATCAGGGCCACTGAAGCTTTCTTT
once,TRBJ2-7,TRBV5-6,-,15,CASSLLRVVKYEQYF,TGTGCCAGCAGCTTACTTCGGGTCGTCAAATACGAGCAGTACTTC
-,TRBJ1-6,TRBV4-3,-,16,CASSQGRGDPRSPLHF,TGCGCCAGCAGCCAAGGCCGGGGAGATCCAAGATCACCCCTCCACTTT
-,TRBJ1-5,TRBV7-2,-,13,CASSFYSNQPQHF,TGTGCCAGCAGCTTTTATAGCAATCAGCCCCAGCATTTT
-,TRBJ2-1,TRBV20-1,TRBD2,11,CSASGGFEQFF,TGCAGTGCTAGCGGGGGGTTTGAGCAGTTCTTC
once,TRBJ2-6,TRBV7-9,TRBD1,15,CASMDRAGGANVLTF,TGTGCCAGCATGGACAGGGCGGGGGGGGCCAACGTCCTGACTTTC
-,TRBJ2-1,TRBV3-1/TRBV3-2,-,12,CASSLQRGEQFF,TGTGCCAGCAGCCTCCAGCGTGGTGAGCAGTTCTTC
-,TRBJ2-7,TRBV7-8,-,15,CASSPRVIGSYEQYF,TGTGCCAGCAGCCCGAGGGTTATTGGGTCCTACGAGCAGTACTTC
-,TRBJ2-3,TRBV27,-,15,CASSPTGSGTDTQYF,TGTGCCAGCAGTCCAACAGGGTCGGGCACAGATACGCAGTATTTT
-,TRBJ1-5,TRBV13,-,15,CASSVRGDSNQPQHF,TGTGCCAGCAGCGTCAGGGGAGACAGCAATCAGCCCCAGCATTTT
-,TRBJ2-5,TRBV21-1,-,17,CASSRITSGSLGETQYF,TGTGCCAGCAGCAGGATCACTAGCGGAAGCCTGGGAGAGACCCAGTACTTC
-,TRBJ2-1,TRBV5-1,TRBD2,14,CASSSTSGYNEQFF,TGCGCCAGCAGCAGTACTAGCGGATACAATGAGCAGTTCTTC
-,TRBJ1-5,TRBV10-2,-,12,CASAANNQPQHF,TGCGCCAGCGCGGCGAATAATCAGCCCCAGCATTTT
-,TRBJ1-3,TRBV3-1/TRBV3-2,-,14,CASSPRTDGNTIYF,TGTGCCAGCAGCCCGCGGACAGACGGAAACACCATATATTTT
-,TRBJ2-5,TRBV19,-,14,CASSPAGGRETQYF,TGTGCCAGTAGCCCTGCTGGCGGTCGGGAGACCCAGTACTTC
-,TRBJ2-3,TRBV7-9,-,15,CASSFQSVNTDTQYF,TGTGCCAGCAGCTTTCAGTCAGTTAACACAGATACGCAGTATTTT
-,TRBJ1-2,TRBV19,TRBD1,13,CASKIQGTEGYTF,TGTGCCAGTAAAATACAGGGGACCGAAGGCTACACCTTC
-,TRBJ2-7,TRBV7-9,TRBD1,15,CASSLGTGAVYEQYF,TGTGCCAGCAGCTTAGGGACAGGGGCAGTCTACGAGCAGTACTTC
-,TRBJ1-1,TRBV4-1,-,15,CASSHMTDRLTEAFF,TGCGCCAGCAGCCATATGACAGATCGGTTGACTGAAGCTTTCTTT
-,TRBJ2-3,TRBV18,TRBD2,16,CASSPGRAGVRDTQYF,TGTGCCAGCTCACCAGGTCGTGCGGGGGTGCGGGATACGCAGTATTTT
-,TRBJ2-3,TRBV7-9,-,16,CASSPLLVALADTQYF,TGTGCCAGCAGCCCGCTACTAGTAGCTTTGGCAGATACGCAGTATTTT
few,TRBJ1-5,TRBV27,TRBD1,14,CASSPTGGDQPQHF,TGTGCCAGCAGCCCTACAGGGGGAGATCAGCCCCAGCATTTT
-,TRBJ2-1,TRBV7-6,TRBD1,15,CASSPTGGASNEQFF,TGTGCCAGCAGCCCCACAGGGGGCGCCTCCAATGAGCAGTTCTTC
-,TRBJ2-2,TRBV7-2,-,16,CASSLVPAGNTGELFF,TGTGCCAGCAGCTTAGTCCCAGCGGGGAACACCGGGGAGCTGTTTTTT
-,TRBJ1-2,TRBV5-8,TRBD1,13,CASSLRDRDGYTF,TGTGCCAGCAGCCTACGGGACAGGGATGGCTACACCTTC
-,TRBJ1-2,TRBV3-1/TRBV3-2,-,13,CASSQEEAGGYTF,TGTGCCAGCAGCCAAGAGGAGGCGGGCGGCTACACCTTC
-,TRBJ2-7,TRBV11-2,-,11,CASRFHYEQYF,TGTGCCAGCAGATTTCACTACGAGCAGTACTTC
-,TRBJ2-2,TRBV5-6,-,15,CASSPATGSGRELFF,TGTGCCAGCAGCCCAGCGACAGGTAGTGGAAGGGAGCTGTTTTTT
-,TRBJ2-1,TRBV6-2/TRBV6-3,-,14,CASGRRRSYNEQFF,TGTGCCAGCGGCCGGAGGCGCTCCTACAATGAGCAGTTCTTC
once,TRBJ1-5,TRBV7-8,-,15,CASSLQGRGNQPQHF,TGTGCCAGCAGCCTACAGGGAAGAGGCAATCAGCCCCAGCATTTT
-,TRBJ2-7,TRBV5-6,TRBD1,14,CASSFGTDAYEQYF,TGTGCCAGCAGCTTCGGGACAGACGCCTACGAGCAGTACTTC
-,TRBJ2-7,TRBV12-3/TRBV12-4,TRBD1,13,CASSYGQAYEQYF,TGTGCCAGCAGTTATGGACAGGCCTACGAGCAGTACTTC
-,TRBJ2-7,TRBV5-8,-,13,CASSPGAWDEQYF,TGTGCCAGCAGCCCGGGTGCTTGGGACGAGCAGTACTTC
-,TRBJ1-2,TRBV6-2/TRBV6-3,-,15,CASSIRVGILYGYTF,TGTGCCAGCAGTATTAGGGTCGGGATTCTCTATGGCTACACCTTC
few,TRBJ2-7,TRBV20-1,TRBD1,11,CSAWTGYEQYF,TGCAGTGCCTGGACAGGCTACGAGCAGTACTTC
-,TRBJ1-5,TRBV19,TRBD1,15,CASSGTGGVNQPQHF,TGTGCCAGTAGTGGGACAGGAGGGGTCAATCAGCCCCAGCATTTT
-,TRBJ2-7,TRBV11-3,TRBD2,14,CASNFLNSGIEQYF,TGTGCCAGCAACTTTCTAAATAGCGGGATCGAGCAGTACTTC
few,TRBJ2-1,TRBV4-3,-,16,CASSQGLEGSYNEQFF,TGCGCCAGCAGCCAAGGACTAGAAGGGTCCTACAATGAGCAGTTCTTC
-,TRBJ2-7,TRBV15,TRBD1,14,CATSRRTGSYEQYF,TGTGCCACCAGCAGAAGGACAGGGTCCTACGAGCAGTACTTC
-,TRBJ1-2,TRBV7-9,TRBD1,15,CASSFGTGGLQGYTF,TGTGCCAGCAGCTTCGGGACAGGGGGCCTTCAAGGCTACACCTTC
-,TRBJ2-2,TRBV9,-,14,CASSVAVPPGELFF,TGTGCCAGCAGCGTCGCGGTTCCCCCCGGGGAGCTGTTTTTT
-,TRBJ2-7,TRBV18,-,15,CASSPDSLVSGEQYF,TGTGCCAGCTCACCAGATTCACTAGTATCAGGAGAGCAGTACTTC
-,TRBJ2-7,TRBV5-1,TRBD1,14,CASSSQGAPYEQYF,TGCGCCAGCAGCTCCCAGGGGGCTCCCTACGAGCAGTACTTC